Listed here are 21 T cell receptor beta chains from one sample, sequenced in a study of T cell clusters in autoimmune cytopenias. TRB was amplified from approximately 250 ng of peripheral blood genomic DNA per sample. TRB was amplified by touch-down multiplex PCR, primer pools A and B combined. Reanalyzing the multiplex PCR reads, TCRdb keeps one entry per CDR3 protein, without DNA. This listing includes some 2,200 distinct CDR3 sequences. What was sequenced was peripheral blood. Every receptor here comes from a human donor with an autoimmune cytopenia or autoimmune hepatitis (not recorded which).

This clonotype is labeled medium-sized based on frequency. The chain couples TRBV20-1 to TRBJ1-4; TCRdb's D call, TRBD1, is unchecked because there is no DNA. The CDR3 spans 13 residues. Germline CDR1 is DFQATT and CDR2 is SNEGSKA (reference sequence). The CDR3 sequence: CSAYDRVDEKLFF.

This chain connects TRBV6-5 to TRBJ2-5; TCRdb's assignment of TRBD2 cannot be checked, as there is no DNA. Per the germline V gene, CDR1 is MNHEY and CDR2 is SVGAGI. The CDR3 loop spans 17 amino acids. The CDR3 sequence: CASSHGTSGDERETQYF.

Its frequency marks this clonotype as medium-sized. The rearrangement uses TRBV20-1 and TRBJ2-1; absent DNA, TCRdb's TRBD2 call cannot be checked. This CDR3 is 15 amino acids long. Germline V gene data show CDR1 as DFQATT and CDR2 as SNEGSKA (reference sequence). The CDR3 loop is CSARPGLVPRNEQFF.

The chain is built from TRBV10-1 and TRBJ2-3. CDR3 size: 14 residues. The germline CDR1 and CDR2 sequences are WNHNN and SYGVQD (reference sequence). The CDR3 is CASSEVQYTDTQYF.

Considering frequency, this clonotype is large. J is TRBJ1-6 and V is TRBV12-3 or TRBV12-4; absent DNA, TCRdb's TRBD1 call cannot be checked. The CDR3 is made up of 15 amino acids. The CDR3: CASSQGDPNNSPLHF.

This chain uses TRBV6-4 with TRBJ2-1; the TCRdb D gene call, TRBD2, has no DNA to confirm it. The CDR3 is 14 amino acids. The germline gives CDR1 MRHNA, CDR2 SNTAGT. This CDR3 reads CASSSGGAHNEQFF.

This clonotype counts as large by frequency. This chain links TRBV6-5 with TRBJ1-2. Germline values: CDR1 MNHEY, CDR2 SVGAGI. The CDR3 spans 14 residues. This chain's CDR3 is CASSYSVGVDGYTF.

This clonotype shows up as medium-sized by frequency. The chain carries TRBV20-1 and TRBJ2-5. Germline assignment: CDR1 DFQATT and CDR2 SNEGSKA (reference sequence). This CDR3 contains 12 residues. This chain's CDR3 is CSANSMGETQYF.

V is TRBV14 and J is TRBJ2-7. CDR1 and CDR2 (germline): SGHDN, FVKESK. The CDR3 totals 14 residues. CDR3 loop: CASSQTVFSYEQYF.

According to its frequency, this clonotype is medium-sized (0.01 to 0.1%). This rearrangement joins TRBV20-1 to TRBJ1-4; TCRdb's D call, TRBD1, is unchecked because there is no DNA. Per germline, CDR1 DFQATT and CDR2 SNEGSKA (reference sequence). The CDR3 has 13 amino acids. The CDR3 is CSATTGLDEKLFF.

The chain joins TRBV11-2 to TRBJ1-1; TCRdb proposes TRBD1, but this gene call is untestable without DNA. Germline V gene data show CDR1 as SGHAT and CDR2 as FQNNGV. This CDR3 has 14 residues. CDR3 in amino acids: CASSRQGYNTEAFF.

By frequency, this clonotype registers medium-sized (0.01 to 0.1%). V is TRBV20-1 and J is TRBJ2-5; TCRdb's assignment of TRBD1 cannot be checked, as there is no DNA. The CDR3 covers 13 residues. Germline V gives CDR1 DFQATT, CDR2 SNEGSKA (reference sequence). The CDR3 protein is CSAKAGKGETQYF.

This clonotype is identified as large from frequency. The V gene is TRBV27, the J gene TRBJ1-2. Germline CDR1 is MNHEY and CDR2 is SMNVEV (reference sequence). This CDR3 comprises 15 residues. CDR3 sequence reads: CASSLRGRGVSGYTF.

Frequency places this clonotype as large. The chain recombines TRBV29-1 with TRBJ2-3; the D call from TCRdb, TRBD1, cannot be confirmed without DNA. CDR3 size: 15 residues. Germline V gene lookup returns CDR1 SQVTM and CDR2 ANQGSEA. The CDR3: CSVGGRTRGTDTQYF.

Measured by frequency, this clonotype is large (0.1 to 1%). This rearrangement joins TRBV29-1 to TRBJ1-1. The germline gives CDR1 SQVTM, CDR2 ANQGSEA. This CDR3 region has 13 residues. The CDR3: CSVDGQLNTEAFF. Full variable domain (remainder filled in from reference TRBV29-1 and TRBJ1-1): SAVISQKPSRDICQRGTSLTIQCQVDSQVTMMFWYRQQPGQSLTLIATANQGSEATYESGFVIDKFPISRPNLTFSTLTVSNMSPEDSSIYLCSVDGQLNTEAFFGQGTRLTVV.

According to its frequency, this clonotype is medium-sized (0.01 to 0.1%). The V gene is TRBV6-6, the J gene TRBJ2-5; TCRdb designates TRBD1, a call that cannot be tested without DNA. The CDR3 sequence is 14 residues long. The germline V gene has CDR1 MNHNY and CDR2 SVGAGI (reference sequence). CDR3 protein: CASSYSPGLETQYF.

Considering frequency, this clonotype is medium-sized. The rearrangement links TRBV20-1 to TRBJ1-5; TCRdb's assignment of TRBD1 cannot be checked, as there is no DNA. This CDR3 has 16 residues. Germline CDR1 reads DFQATT; CDR2 reads SNEGSKA (reference sequence). CDR3 loop: CSAIQAGQGFRQPQHF.

This clonotype is classed as large by frequency. The CDR3: CASSPGWGELFF. This sequence joins TRBV6-5 and TRBJ2-2; TCRdb gives TRBD1 as the D gene, but with no DNA this cannot be confirmed. CDR1 MNHEY and CDR2 SVGAGI come from the germline V gene. The CDR3 covers 12 residues.

This clonotype shows up as large (0.1 to 1%) by frequency. The rearrangement links TRBV6-6 to TRBJ1-2; lacking DNA, the TRBD1 call made by TCRdb goes unchecked. Germline assignment: CDR1 MNHNY and CDR2 SVGAGI (reference sequence). The CDR3 is 13 residues long. CDR3 region: CASSSGTVYGYTF.

According to its frequency, this clonotype is medium-sized. The rearrangement uses TRBV20-1 and TRBJ1-1; TCRdb calls TRBD1, which cannot be checked without DNA. The CDR3 extends over 15 amino acids. The germline CDR1 and CDR2 sequences are DFQATT and SNEGSKA (reference sequence). The chain's CDR3 is CSARDYRVMNTEAFF.

This clonotype counts as medium-sized by frequency. The chain joins TRBV20-1 to TRBJ1-2. The germline gives CDR1 DFQATT, CDR2 SNEGSKA (reference sequence). The CDR3 totals 14 residues. The CDR3 reads CSASEIGVDYGYTF.